Below, 19 T cell receptor beta chains from the same sample are listed, as sequenced in a study of T cells in Graves' hyperthyroidism and ophthalmopathy. There were TCR beta CDR3 regions amplified from RNA transcripts. A first-round RT-PCR of the TCR CDR3 used the HTBI primer set. Each CDR3 protein gets one entry after TCRdb re-called the multiplex PCR reads with MiXCR. The sample holds over 650,000 distinct CDR3 sequences; about 45% are singletons and the top ten take approximately 6.8%. Sequencing input: peripheral blood or thyroid tissue (not recorded which). Receptor source: an adult man with Graves' disease, either hyperthyroidism or ophthalmopathy (not recorded which).

Many counts were recorded for this clonotype. The CDR3 region has the DNA TGTGCCATCAGTATGAAACAGAACACTGAAGCTTTCTTT. This codes for CAISMKQNTEAFF. This rearrangement joins TRBV10-3 to TRBJ1-1; D call uncertain. Germline V CDR1 and CDR2: ENHRY, SYGVKD. The CDR3 contains 13 residues. Trimming removed 5 bases from V and 1 base from J, with 8 bases in between.

This sequence joins TRBV7-9 and TRBJ2-5; 9 bases fit TRBD1. CDR1 SEHNR and CDR2 FQNEAQ come from the germline V gene (reference sequence). The CDR3 contains 15 residues. Unmatched junction bases numbered 4, after V lost 3 bases and J lost 2 bases. CDR3 sequence reads: CASSFRDRAQETQYF. In DNA, the CDR3 is TGTGCCAGCAGCTTCCGGGACAGGGCACAAGAGACCCAGTACTTC.

The sample holds a few counts of this clonotype. This chain joins TRBV6-5 and TRBJ1-2; no clear D gene. The V end was cut by 3 bases, the J end by 1 base, with 12 bases between. This CDR3 contains 15 residues. Germline values: CDR1 MNHEY, CDR2 SVGAGI. The CDR3 sequence: CASSYVDGSNYGYTF. For the CDR3, the DNA is TGTGCCAGCAGTTATGTCGACGGAAGTAACTATGGCTACACCTTC.

This clonotype was seen a few times. The rearrangement links TRBV7-2 to TRBJ1-5; 7 nucleotides agree with TRBD1. Germline CDR1 reads SGHTA; CDR2 reads FQGNSA. V lost 5 bases, J lost 6 bases, and 10 bases stayed unmatched. CDR3 length: 15 amino acids. The CDR3 loop is CASSRSPTGSQPQHF. The CDR3 DNA reads TGTGCCAGCAGCCGATCCCCGACAGGGAGTCAGCCCCAGCATTTT.

To note about this clonotype: The CDR3 does not end in the conserved phenylalanine or tryptophan, so this is likely a read error. The rearrangement uses TRBV7-9 and TRBJ1-1; 7 nucleotides align to TRBD1. Germline CDR1 and CDR2: SEHNR and FQNEAQ (reference sequence). Germline trimming cut 10 bases from V and 4 bases from J; bases unmatched to any gene: 9. The CDR3 sequence is 13 residues long. DNA for the CDR3: TGTGCCATCGGAGGGGGCGACGGCACTGAAGCTTTCCTT. Its translation is CAIGGGDGTEAFL.

The chain uses TRBV20-1 and TRBJ2-2; a weak D match, TRBD2 (7 bases). This CDR3 has 13 residues. Trimming took 6 bases from V and 7 from J, leaving 15 bases between them. Germline V gene data show CDR1 as DFQATT and CDR2 as SNEGSKA (reference sequence). In DNA form, the CDR3 reads TGCAGTGCCCAGGGAGGGGGTCGCGGGGAGCTGTTTTTT. It is translated as CSAQGGGRGELFF.

In its sample, this clonotype was seen many times. The rearrangement joins TRBV7-9 to TRBJ2-7; no clear D gene. The V and J ends lost 3 bases and 3 bases respectively, with 12 bases between them. There are 14 residues in the CDR3. Germline CDR1 reads SEHNR; CDR2 reads FQNEAQ (reference sequence). Written as DNA, the CDR3 is TGTGCCAGCAGCTTTGGCGGCCCTGACTACGAGCAGTACTTC. Amino acid sequence: CASSFGGPDYEQYF.

The CDR3 sequence: CASSTRTGPNQPQHF. The CDR3, as DNA: TGTGCCAGTAGTACCAGGACAGGGCCAAATCAGCCCCAGCATTTT. This chain links TRBV19 with TRBJ1-5; 8 bases are a match to TRBD1. V gave up 4 bases and J gave up 4 bases; unmatched junction bases: 6. This CDR3 is built from 15 residues. The germline gives CDR1 LNHDA, CDR2 SQIVND (reference sequence).

This clonotype was counted a single time. The chain links TRBV20-1 to TRBJ2-5, with 7 bases aligning to TRBD2. CDR3 length equals 13 residues. The germline CDR1 and CDR2 sequences are DFQATT and SNEGSKA (reference sequence). V was clipped by 2 bases and J by 7 bases; unmatched bases: 7. The CDR3, as DNA: TGCAGTGCTAGAAGCATGGCGGGGGTGACCCAGTACTTC. It is translated as CSARSMAGVTQYF.

This clonotype has more than one count but fewer than ten. The rearrangement uses TRBV5-1 and TRBJ2-7, with TRBD1 matching over 12 bases. Germline V gene sequence: CDR1 SGHRS, CDR2 YFSETQ. The length of the CDR3 is 17 residues. V was pared by 0 bases and J by 5 bases, with 9 bases of the junction left unmatched. The CDR3 bases are TGCGCCAGCAGCTTGGCCCCTCCGGGACAGGGGGCCCACGAGCAGTACTTC. Encoded protein: CASSLAPPGQGAHEQYF. Drawing the rest from reference TRBV5-1 and TRBJ2-7, the complete variable domain is KAGVTQTPRYLIKTRGQQVTLSCSPISGHRSVSWYQQTPGQGLQFLFEYFSETQRNKGNFPGRFSGRQFSNSRSEMNVSTLELGDSALYLCASSLAPPGQGAHEQYFGPGTRLTVT.

This chain links TRBV10-3 with TRBJ2-7; the match to TRBD2 covers 11 bases. Germline V gene sequence: CDR1 ENHRY, CDR2 SYGVKD. The CDR3 loop spans 14 amino acids. The V and J ends lost 10 bases and 3 bases, in that order; junction bases with no gene match: 8. CDR3 protein: CASCPGLADYEQYF. The CDR3 bases are TGTGCCAGCTGCCCGGGACTAGCGGACTACGAGCAGTACTTC.

The chain is built from TRBV20-1 and TRBJ1-5; TRBD1 matches at 7 bases. CDR3 length: 14 residues. Per the germline V gene, CDR1 is DFQATT and CDR2 is SNEGSKA (reference sequence). Trimming removed 5 bases from V and 10 bases from J; junction bases left unmatched: 14. In DNA form, the CDR3 reads TGCAGTGCTCTGCGGACAGGCCCGGGCCAACCCCAGCATTTT. Translated, it gives CSALRTGPGQPQHF.

This clonotype was recorded at least ten times. The CDR3 DNA is TGTGCCACCAGCAGGGCGATGGGGACAGGGATCTCCGAGCAGTACTTC. Encoded protein: CATSRAMGTGISEQYF. This chain uses TRBV15 with TRBJ2-7; 9 positions agree with TRBD1. V was pared by 3 bases and J by 6 bases, with 12 bases of the junction left unmatched. The CDR3 has 16 amino acids. CDR1 is LNHNV and CDR2 is YYDKDF in the germline V gene (reference sequence).

Of note for this clonotype: A much larger clone sits a single nucleotide away, making a read error possible. V is TRBV13 and J is TRBJ1-5, with D perhaps TRBD1 (6 bases). In germline, CDR1 is PRHDT, CDR2 FYEKMQ (reference sequence). The CDR3 is made up of 15 amino acids. V lost 3 bases to trimming and J lost 2 bases, with 11 bases between them. Written as DNA, the CDR3 is TGTGCCAGCAGCTTTGGGTCAGGGGGCAATCAGCCCCAGCATTTT. As protein: CASSFGSGGNQPQHF.

The table lists this clonotype with many counts. J is TRBJ1-6 and V is TRBV29-1; tentative D call: TRBD1 (5 bases). The CDR3 runs to 16 residues. Germline CDR1 and CDR2: SQVTM and ANQGSEA. Trimming cost V 3 bases and J 6 bases, with 18 bases left between them. The CDR3 bases are TGCAGCGTTGAGTCGACAGACGTATGGCGTAATTCACCCCTCCACTTT. It yields the protein CSVESTDVWRNSPLHF.

As for this clonotype: This clone may be a read error of a much larger clone one base away. The chain couples TRBV10-3 to TRBJ1-2; weak D call: TRBD1 (5 bases). There are 15 residues in the CDR3. CDR1 is ENHRY, CDR2 SYGVKD, per germline. The CDR3 DNA sequence: TGTGTCAGCGTACGAGGGGCGCTTGACAACTATGGCTACACCTTC. Translating gives CVSVRGALDNYGYTF.

In its sample, this clonotype was seen many times. The chain joins TRBV7-8 to TRBJ1-5; D is perhaps TRBD1 (5 bases). Looked up from germline, CDR1 is SGHVS and CDR2 is FQNEAQ. V shed 2 bases and J shed 5 bases, with 7 bases lying between them. The CDR3 is 13 amino acids. In DNA form, the CDR3 reads TGTGCCAGCAGCTTATTAGGGGATCAGCCCCAGCATTTT. Translating gives CASSLLGDQPQHF.

This rearrangement joins TRBV20-1 to TRBJ1-2, with D possibly matching TRBD1 (5 bases). The germline CDR1 and CDR2 sequences are DFQATT and SNEGSKA (reference sequence). The CDR3 totals 12 residues. Trimming stripped 6 bases from V and 2 bases from J, with 10 bases between. The CDR3 spells CSARRQNYGYTF. The CDR3 DNA reads TGCAGTGCCCGTCGACAGAACTATGGCTACACCTTC.

This rearrangement joins TRBV15 to TRBJ1-2; tentatively, D is TRBD1 (5 bases). Between the trimmed V and J ends, which lost 1 base and 8 bases, there was a span of 14 bases. The CDR3 covers 14 residues. Germline V gene sequence: CDR1 LNHNV, CDR2 YYDKDF (reference sequence). The CDR3 here is CATSRGAPGYGYTF. In DNA form, the CDR3 reads TGTGCCACCAGCAGAGGGGCCCCAGGGTACGGCTACACCTTC.